The 27 T cell receptor beta chains below come from one sample, sequenced in a study of tissue T cells after allogeneic stem cell transplantation. Specified time point: mouse harvest day 7 after allogeneic transplant. Mouse grafts combined 10^7 T-cell-depleted bone marrow cells with 10^6 splenic CD5+ T cells. The table came from immunoSEQ multiplex PCR; TCRdb's copy has only in-frame clones and leaves some out. The sample shows around 1,100 clones, roughly three fifths of them seen only once. The source material was liver tissue. The receptors shown here come from a female BALB/c mouse given C57BL/6 T cells with graft-versus-host disease after an allogeneic hematopoietic cell transplant.

This clone has a handful of counts. The gene names here belong to mouse. Read sequence stops 1 residue before the CDR3 end, and the germline J gene provides the missing end. The chain has TRBV3 and TRBJ1-3; D unclear. This CDR3 is built from 14 residues. The germline gives CDR1 SNHLY, CDR2 FYNGKV (reference sequence). The V end was cut by 1 base, the J end by 0 bases, with 4 bases between. The CDR3 DNA, read in part, is TGTGCCAGCAGCTTAGGGAGTTCTGGAAATACGCTCTAT. Protein: CASSLGSSGNTLY. The whole CDR3 is CASSLGSSGNTLYF. Variable domain in full (rest from reference TRBV3 and TRBJ1-3): GPKVLQIPSHQIIDMGQMVTLNCDPVSNHLYFYWYKQILGQQMEFLVNFYNGKVMEKSKLFKDQFSVERPDGSYFTLKIQPTALEDSAVYFCASSLGSSGNTLYFGEGSRLIVV.

Note on this clone: The germline and genes are mouse ones. The CDR3 end lies 1 residue beyond the end of the read and is filled in from the germline J gene. The V gene is TRBV26, the J gene TRBJ1-1; 10 bases are a match to TRBD1. Germline V lookup: CDR1 KGHPV, CDR2 FQNQEV (reference sequence). The CDR3 totals 17 residues. V dropped 4 bases and J dropped 0; count of bases not matched to a gene: 8. CDR3 bases read: TGTGCCAGCAGTCCGATAAGGACAGGGGGGACAAACACAGAAGTCTTC. This sequence encodes CASSPIRTGGTNTEVF. The entire CDR3 is CASSPIRTGGTNTEVFF.

This clone was found a few times. The gene names given are mouse names. Coverage ceases 1 residue before the CDR3 finishes, and the germline J gene fills in the end. This chain joins TRBV31 and TRBJ1-2; D might be TRBD1 (6 bases). The CDR3 is made up of 13 amino acids. V was trimmed by 3 bases and J by 1 base, leaving 9 bases between them. Germline assignment: CDR1 GKSSPN and CDR2 SITVG. The CDR3 sequence: CAWSRDINSDYTF. The CDR3 DNA, read in part, is TGTGCCTGGAGCAGGGACATAAACTCCGACTACACC.

This clone was detected only once. The gene names given are mouse names. The read halts 1 residue ahead of the CDR3 end, with the missing end drawn from the germline J gene. The chain links TRBV15 to TRBJ2-3, with D possibly being TRBD1 or TRBD2 (5 bases each). V lost 1 base, J lost 2 bases, and 7 bases lay in between. CDR3 length equals 14 residues. The germline V gene has CDR1 SGHND and CDR2 FRSKSL. The CDR3 spells CASSLGGSAETLYF. The CDR3 DNA, read in part, is TGTGCCAGCAGTTTAGGGGGGTCTGCAGAAACGCTGTAT. Combining the CDR3 with reference TRBV15 and TRBJ2-3 gives the whole variable domain DAGVTQTPRHEVAEKGQTIILKCEPVSGHNDLFWYRQTKIQGLELLSYFRSKSLMEDGGAFKDRFKAEMLNSSFSTLKIQPTEPKDSAVYLCASSLGGSAETLYFGSGTRLTVL.

On this clone itself: The gene names given are mouse names. The read comes to an end 1 residue before the CDR3 does, leaving the germline J gene to fill in the end. The chain combines TRBV26 with TRBJ1-2; no clear D gene. CDR1 is KGHPV and CDR2 is FQNQEV in the germline V gene (reference sequence). V lost 3 bases to trimming and J lost 1 base, with 3 bases between them. The CDR3 loop spans 12 amino acids. The CDR3 sequence: CASSLGNSDYTF. The DNA read from the CDR3 is TGTGCCAGCAGTCTCGGAAACTCCGACTACACC.

Remarks on this clone: These gene names are mouse names. The CDR3 sequence: CASSLQANTEVFF. CDR3 DNA (partial): TGTGCCAGCAGTCTCCAAGCAAACACAGAAGTCTTC. The gene calls are TRBV26 and TRBJ1-1; D gene ambiguous. The CDR3 is cut off 1 residue early in the read; its end comes from the germline J gene. The germline V and J ends were trimmed by 3 bases and 0 bases, with 5 bases remaining between them. CDR1 is KGHPV and CDR2 is FQNQEV in the germline V gene (reference sequence). The CDR3 consists of 13 residues. Drawing the rest from reference TRBV26 and TRBJ1-1, the complete variable domain is NSKVIQTPRYLVKGQGQKAKMRCIPEKGHPVVFWYQQNKNNEFKFLINFQNQEVLQQIDMTEKRFSAECPSNSPCSLEIQSSEAGDSALYLCASSLQANTEVFFGKGTRLTVV.

On this clone itself: Genes and germline are mouse. The read stops 1 residue short of the end of the CDR3; the missing end is completed from the germline J gene. V gene TRBV15 combines with J gene TRBJ2-7, with D possibly being TRBD1 (5 bases). Germline values: CDR1 SGHND, CDR2 FRSKSL. The CDR3 is made up of 13 amino acids. Between the trimmed V and J ends, which lost 5 bases and 0 bases, there was a span of 8 bases. The CDR3 DNA, read in part, is TGTGCCAGCAGTCGACAGAGCTCCTATGAACAGTAC. This codes for CASSRQSSYEQY. The entire CDR3 sequence reads CASSRQSSYEQYF.

Remarks on this clone: The germline and genes are mouse ones. CDR3 amino acids: CASVGGNTLYF. The sequenced CDR3 bases are TGTGCCAGCGTGGGGGGAAATACGCTCTAT. The J gene is TRBJ1-3, the V gene TRBV13-1; D gene uncertain. Read data end 1 residue before the CDR3 end; the end is taken from the germline J gene. Germline CDR1 NSHNY, CDR2 SYGAGN. Trimming removed 7 bases from V and 4 bases from J, with 6 bases in between. There are 11 residues in the CDR3.

Notes on this clone: The germline and genes are mouse ones. The read ends 1 residue before the CDR3 terminus; that terminus is restored from the germline J gene. The V gene is TRBV26, the J gene TRBJ2-3; a possible D gene is TRBD1 (5 bases). The ends were cut back, 4 bases at V and 6 bases at J, with 5 bases in the middle. The length of the CDR3 is 11 residues. Germline CDR1 and CDR2: KGHPV and FQNQEV (reference sequence). CDR3 sequence reads: CASSQGETLYF. The sequenced part of the CDR3 DNA is TGTGCCAGCAGTCAGGGGGAAACGCTGTAT. The entire variable domain, with the rest obtained from reference TRBV26 and TRBJ2-3, is as follows: NSKVIQTPRYLVKGQGQKAKMRCIPEKGHPVVFWYQQNKNNEFKFLINFQNQEVLQQIDMTEKRFSAECPSNSPCSLEIQSSEAGDSALYLCASSQGETLYFGSGTRLTVL.

Worth noting for this clone: Mouse names are used for the genes. The read comes to an end 1 residue before the CDR3 does, leaving the germline J gene to fill in the end. This chain connects TRBV13-1 to TRBJ1-1, with TRBD1 matching over 8 bases. The CDR3 loop spans 14 amino acids. CDR1 and CDR2 (germline): NSHNY, SYGAGN. J gave up 1 base and V 3 bases, and 2 bases lay outside the gene matches. CDR3 loop: CASSGQGRNTEVFF. CDR3 DNA (partial): TGTGCCAGCAGTGGACAGGGGAGGAACACAGAAGTCTTC.

With regard to this clone: Genes and germline come from the mouse. The CDR3 DNA, read in part, is TGCTCCAGCAGTCAACAGGGGAATTCTGGAAATACGCTCTAT. Its protein is CSSSQQGNSGNTLY. The full-length CDR3 reads as CSSSQQGNSGNTLYF. The chain couples TRBV23 to TRBJ1-3; whether TRBD1, the table's D call, matches the DNA was not checked. From the germline J gene comes the end of the CDR3, since the read stops 1 residue before it. This CDR3 has 15 residues. Germline CDR1 reads KGHTA; CDR2 reads FQNQQP.

As regards this clone: The genes and germline here are from mouse. The read comes to an end 1 residue before the CDR3 does, leaving the germline J gene to fill in the end. The chain couples TRBV13-1 to TRBJ1-6, with unresolved D. TRBJ1-6 falls under the ORF class, with uncertain function. Trimming stripped 1 base from V and 7 bases from J, with 9 bases between. The CDR3 length is 14 residues. Germline CDR1 NSHNY, CDR2 SYGAGN. CDR3 sequence reads: CASSDSGRNSPLYF. Partial CDR3 DNA: TGTGCCAGCAGTGATTCGGGGAGGAATTCGCCCCTCTAC.

Concerning this clone: Here the gene names and germline are mouse. The read stops 1 residue short of the end of the CDR3; the missing end is completed from the germline J gene. The V gene is TRBV13-2, the J gene TRBJ2-7; D unresolved. CDR3 length: 11 amino acids. The germline gives CDR1 NNHNN, CDR2 SYGAGS (reference sequence). V dropped 1 base and J dropped 3 bases, with 2 bases sitting between them. CDR3: CASGDLYEQYF. The part of the CDR3 DNA that was read is TGTGCCAGCGGTGATCTCTATGAACAGTAC.

Only a few counts were recorded for this clone. Gene labels here are mouse ones. The observed sequence ends 1 residue before the CDR3 terminus, with the missing tail filled in from the germline J gene. The rearrangement joins TRBV16 to TRBJ2-3; 7 nucleotides agree with TRBD2. Germline V gene lookup returns CDR1 SGHSA and CDR2 FRNQAP. This CDR3 comprises 13 residues. Trimming removed 1 base from V and 6 bases from J; junction bases left unmatched: 1. This chain's CDR3 is CASSLVGGETLYF. Incomplete CDR3 DNA: TGTGCAAGCAGCTTAGTTGGGGGGGAAACGCTGTAT.

This clone was detected only a few times. All gene names here are mouse names. The read ends 1 residue early relative to the CDR3; the germline J gene fills the gap. The J gene is TRBJ2-1, the V gene TRBV12-2, with 7 positions matching TRBD2. The CDR3 length is 14 residues. The trim removed 4 bases at V and 6 bases at J, leaving 8 bases unmatched. Germline V CDR1 and CDR2: SGHLS, HYDKME. CDR3 DNA, as far as it was read: TGTGCCAGCTCCCCCGATGGGGGGATTGCTGAGCAGTTC. This translates into CASSPDGGIAEQF. The whole CDR3 protein reads CASSPDGGIAEQFF.

Worth noting for this clone: The gene symbols are mouse symbols. CDR3 sequence reads: CSSSQLGLPYEQYF. The DNA read from the CDR3 is TGCTCCAGCAGTCAATTAGGGCTTCCCTATGAACAGTAC. The chain uses TRBV23 and TRBJ2-7. The CDR3 goes on 1 residue after the read ends, and that part is filled in from the germline J gene. Germline CDR1 is KGHTA and CDR2 is FQNQQP. CDR3 length: 14 amino acids.

For this clone: The genes are named according to mouse. The DNA read from the CDR3 is TGTGCCAGCAGCCAAGAACACTATGAACAGTAC. This codes for CASSQEHYEQY. The whole CDR3 sequence reads CASSQEHYEQYF. This chain joins TRBV2 and TRBJ2-7, with no clear D. The CDR3 end is not reached by the read, which stops 1 residue before it; the germline J gene fills it in. The CDR3 sequence is 12 residues long. V lost 0 bases and J lost 3, with 3 bases in between. Germline V gene lookup returns CDR1 LGHNA and CDR2 YSYQKL.

A word on this clone: Gene names refer to mouse genes. The sequence runs out 1 residue before the end of the CDR3; the remainder is reconstructed from the germline J gene. The chain carries TRBV26 and TRBJ1-2; D is uncertain. The V end was cut by 3 bases, the J end by 2 bases, with 7 bases between. The CDR3 consists of 13 residues. Germline loops: CDR1 KGHPV, CDR2 FQNQEV (reference sequence). The sequenced CDR3 bases are TGTGCCAGCAGTCTAAGCCAGAACTCCGACTACACC. It codes for CASSLSQNSDYT. The whole CDR3 reads CASSLSQNSDYTF.

Remarks on this clone: Mouse germline and gene names are used. The read is 1 residue too short to cover the CDR3 end, so that end is filled in from the germline J gene. This chain connects TRBV26 to TRBJ2-1; 7 bases match TRBD1. The junction had 1 base not matched to a gene; V was cut back by 5 bases and J by 3 bases. The CDR3 has 13 amino acids. The germline V gene has CDR1 KGHPV and CDR2 FQNQEV (reference sequence). CDR3 residues: CASSRDSYAEQFF. The sequenced part of the CDR3 DNA is TGTGCCAGCAGTAGGGACAGCTATGCTGAGCAGTTC.

Comment on this clone: The gene names given are mouse names. The read terminates 1 residue ahead of where the CDR3 ends, so the germline J gene completes it. The J gene is TRBJ1-5, the V gene TRBV1; D gene uncertain. Trimming removed 0 bases at V and 3 bases at J, with 6 bases between. The CDR3 sequence is 14 residues long. The germline V gene has CDR1 NSQYPW and CDR2 LRSPGD (reference sequence). The part of the CDR3 DNA that was read is TGCACCTGCAGTGCAGATGCTGCCAACCAGGCTCCGCTT. Translation: CTCSADAANQAPL. The whole CDR3 region reads CTCSADAANQAPLF.

About this clone itself: The gene symbols are mouse symbols. Read data end 1 residue before the CDR3 end; the end is taken from the germline J gene. J is TRBJ2-7 and V is TRBV26; D remains unclear. Germline lookup yields CDR1 KGHPV and CDR2 FQNQEV (reference sequence). The CDR3 runs 11 residues. Trimming pared 2 bases from V and 5 bases from J, leaving 4 bases between. The chain's CDR3 is CASSLNDEQYF. The part of the CDR3 DNA that was read is TGTGCCAGCAGTCTGAACGATGAACAGTAC.

Note on this clone: Each gene name is a mouse one. The read is 1 residue too short to cover the CDR3 end, so that end is filled in from the germline J gene. The rearrangement uses TRBV2 and TRBJ2-7, with 12 bases identical to TRBD2. The length of the CDR3 is 16 residues. In germline, CDR1 is LGHNA, CDR2 YSYQKL. V trimming: 5 bases; J trimming: 2 bases; junction bases outside the gene matches: 7. The DNA read from the CDR3 is TGTGCCAGCAGCTCCCGGACTGGGGGGGGACCCTATGAACAGTAC. Amino acid sequence: CASSSRTGGGPYEQY. The whole CDR3 protein is CASSSRTGGGPYEQYF.

This clone was detected once. Genes and germline come from the mouse. Sequencing ends 1 residue short of the CDR3 end; the germline J gene provides the rest. The chain recombines TRBV29 with TRBJ2-3, with D perhaps TRBD1 (6 bases). The CDR3 length is 13 residues. The ends were cut back, 4 bases at V and 3 bases at J, with 8 bases in the middle. Germline V gives CDR1 MSHET, CDR2 SYDVDS. The CDR3 DNA, read in part, is TGTGCTAGCAGTTCCGGACAGGCAGAAACGCTGTAT. Its protein product is CASSSGQAETLY. The entire CDR3 sequence reads CASSSGQAETLYF.

For this clone: Any gene name here is a mouse gene name. The DNA ends 1 residue before the CDR3 does, and the rest of the CDR3 is filled in from the germline J gene. V and J are TRBV16 and TRBJ2-7; 9 nucleotides match TRBD1. This CDR3 comprises 13 residues. CDR1 and CDR2 from the germline V gene are SGHSA and FRNQAP. The J segment lost 0 bases and the V segment lost 8 bases, leaving 2 bases of the junction unmatched. The covered CDR3 bases are TGTGCAAGCCTGACAGGGGGCTCCTATGAACAGTAC. Translating gives CASLTGGSYEQY. The CDR3 in its entirety is CASLTGGSYEQYF.

This clone was observed a few times. Gene names are mouse gene names. The CDR3 extends 1 residue past the end of the read, so its final part is completed from the germline J gene. V usage is TRBV12-2 and J usage is TRBJ2-7, with 7 bases aligning to TRBD2. CDR3 length equals 13 residues. V shed 0 bases, J shed 4 bases, and the junction held 2 bases outside the gene matches. Germline assignment: CDR1 SGHLS and CDR2 HYDKME. CDR3 in amino acids: CASSLAWGYEQYF. Partial CDR3 DNA: TGTGCCAGCTCTCTCGCCTGGGGGTATGAACAGTAC.

This clone was seen a handful of times. These gene names are mouse names. The sequence runs out 1 residue before the end of the CDR3; the remainder is reconstructed from the germline J gene. The J gene is TRBJ2-1, the V gene TRBV12-1; 11 bases map to TRBD2. Trimming cost V 3 bases and J 6 bases; bases outside gene matches: 6. From germline, CDR1 is SGHSN and CDR2 HYEKVE. The CDR3 loop spans 15 amino acids. The part of the CDR3 DNA that was read is TGTGCCAGCTCTTTCGGGACTGGGGGTTTTGCTGAGCAGTTC. Translated: CASSFGTGGFAEQF. In full, the CDR3 is CASSFGTGGFAEQFF.

With respect to this clone: Gene names denote mouse genes. The read finishes 1 residue shy of the CDR3 end, and the germline J gene is used to complete it. The chain employs TRBV3 and TRBJ2-7, with TRBD2 matching 12 bases. Trimming at V came to 4 bases and at J to 6 bases, leaving 4 bases not matched to a gene. Germline CDR1 is SNHLY and CDR2 is FYNGKV (reference sequence). There are 14 residues in the CDR3. The sequenced part of the CDR3 DNA is TGTGCCAGCAGCTCCGGACTGGGGGGGATTGAACAGTAC. Amino acid sequence: CASSSGLGGIEQY. The whole CDR3 region reads CASSSGLGGIEQYF.